Listed below are T cell receptor beta chains from one sample, sequenced in a study of shared clonotypes between healthy human individuals. Data came from immunoSEQ multiplex PCR; TCRdb stores just in-frame clones and leaves some out. The data contain more than 400,000 clones, around 95% of them singletons. Sequenced material: naive CD4+ T cells sorted from blood. These receptors were obtained from a woman in her 30s in good health. Both conserved end residues are part of each CDR3. The order of the fields is J gene, D gene, V gene, CDR3 protein, CDR3 DNA. A D gene is named only where the DNA matches it firmly.

>TRBJ1-1|TRBD1|TRBV5-1
CASSPGGGTEAFF
TGCGCCAGCAGTCCAGGGGGAGGTACTGAAGCTTTCTTT
>TRBJ2-1|-|TRBV28
CASSLWSGGRPGEQFF
TGTGCCAGCAGTTTATGGTCGGGCGGACGACCGGGTGAGCAGTTCTTC
>TRBJ2-7|-|TRBV28
CASSIGYEQYF
TGTGCCAGCAGCATAGGCTACGAGCAGTACTTC
>TRBJ1-1|-|TRBV7-2
CASSLGGQVTEAFF
TGTGCCAGCAGCTTAGGTGGCCAGGTCACTGAAGCTTTCTTT
>TRBJ1-1|-|TRBV28
CASSADRNTEAFF
TGTGCCAGCAGTGCAGACAGAAACACTGAAGCTTTCTTT
>TRBJ2-1|-|TRBV11-2
CASSLGSGDPPHEQFF
TGTGCCAGCAGCTTAGGGTCTGGGGATCCCCCCCATGAGCAGTTCTTC
>TRBJ2-7|-|TRBV28
CASKNRASIHEQYF
TGTGCCAGCAAGAATAGGGCTAGCATACACGAGCAGTACTTC
>TRBJ1-4|TRBD1|TRBV18
CASSPTGGDREKLFF
TGTGCCAGCTCACCTACAGGGGGGGATCGTGAAAAACTGTTTTTT
>TRBJ2-7|-|TRBV5-4
CASSPGGGSPYEQYF
TGTGCCAGCAGCCCGGGGGGCGGGAGCCCCTACGAGCAGTACTTC
>TRBJ1-3|-|TRBV6-1
CASSSLSSSGNTIYF
TGTGCCAGCAGTAGCCTCTCGAGCTCTGGAAACACCATATATTTT
>TRBJ2-1|-|TRBV30
CAWMPGSYNEQFF
TGTGCCTGGATGCCGGGATCCTACAATGAGCAGTTCTTC